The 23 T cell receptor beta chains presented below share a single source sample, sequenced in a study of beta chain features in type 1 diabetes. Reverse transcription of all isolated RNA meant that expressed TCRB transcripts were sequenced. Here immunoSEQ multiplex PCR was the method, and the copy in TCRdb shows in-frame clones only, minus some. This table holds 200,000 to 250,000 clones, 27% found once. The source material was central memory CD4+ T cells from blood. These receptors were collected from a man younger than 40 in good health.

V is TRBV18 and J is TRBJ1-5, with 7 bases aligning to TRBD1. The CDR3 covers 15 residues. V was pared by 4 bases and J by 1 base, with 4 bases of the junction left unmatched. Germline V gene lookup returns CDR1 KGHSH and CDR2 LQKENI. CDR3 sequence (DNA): TGTGCCAGCTCACTCGAGGGACAGAGCAATCAGCCCCAGCATTTT. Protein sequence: CASSLEGQSNQPQHF.

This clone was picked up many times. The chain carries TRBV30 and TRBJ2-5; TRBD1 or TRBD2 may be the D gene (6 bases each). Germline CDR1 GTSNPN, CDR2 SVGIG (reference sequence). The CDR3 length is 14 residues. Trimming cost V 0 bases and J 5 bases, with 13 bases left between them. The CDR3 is CAWSVEGGWETQYF. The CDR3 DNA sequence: TGTGCCTGGAGTGTAGAGGGGGGCTGGGAGACCCAGTACTTC.

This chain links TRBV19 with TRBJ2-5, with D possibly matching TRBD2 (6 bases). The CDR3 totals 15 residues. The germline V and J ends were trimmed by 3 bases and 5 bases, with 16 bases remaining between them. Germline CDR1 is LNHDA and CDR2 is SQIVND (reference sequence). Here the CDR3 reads CASSIAGSGKETQYF. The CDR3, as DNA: TGTGCCAGTAGTATCGCGGGGTCAGGGAAGGAGACCCAGTACTTC.

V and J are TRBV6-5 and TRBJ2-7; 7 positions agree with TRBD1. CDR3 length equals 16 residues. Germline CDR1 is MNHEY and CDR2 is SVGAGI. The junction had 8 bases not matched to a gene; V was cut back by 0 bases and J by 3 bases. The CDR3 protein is CASSYSNGPGGYEQYF. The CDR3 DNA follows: TGTGCCAGCAGTTACTCGAATGGGCCAGGGGGCTACGAGCAGTACTTC.

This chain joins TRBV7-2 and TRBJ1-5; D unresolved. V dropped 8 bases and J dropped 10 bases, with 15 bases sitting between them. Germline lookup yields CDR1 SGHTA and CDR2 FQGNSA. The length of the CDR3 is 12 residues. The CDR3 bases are TGTGCCAGCTCTATTTTCGGCGAACCCCAGCATTTT. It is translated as CASSIFGEPQHF.

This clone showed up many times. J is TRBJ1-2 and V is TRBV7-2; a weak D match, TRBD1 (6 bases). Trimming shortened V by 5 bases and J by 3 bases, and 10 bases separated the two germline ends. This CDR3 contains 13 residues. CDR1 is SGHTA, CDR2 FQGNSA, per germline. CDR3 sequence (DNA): TGTGCCAGCAGCCCCCAGGGGCACTATGGCTACACCTTC. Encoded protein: CASSPQGHYGYTF.

The CDR3 nucleotides are TGTGCCAGCAGCTTAGACAGGGGCACCGGGGAGCTGTTTTTT. It specifies CASSLDRGTGELFF. The rearrangement links TRBV7-2 to TRBJ2-2, with 7 nucleotides matching TRBD1. The germline gives CDR1 SGHTA, CDR2 FQGNSA. The CDR3 is 14 residues long. With 1 base clipped from V and 4 bases from J, the junction kept 0 bases outside the gene matches.

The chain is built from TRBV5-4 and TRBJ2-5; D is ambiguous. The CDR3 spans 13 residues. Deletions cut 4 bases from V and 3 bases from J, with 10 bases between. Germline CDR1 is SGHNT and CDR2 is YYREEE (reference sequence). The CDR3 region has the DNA TGTGCCAGCAGCACTGCACCTAAAGAGACCCAGTACTTC. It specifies CASSTAPKETQYF.

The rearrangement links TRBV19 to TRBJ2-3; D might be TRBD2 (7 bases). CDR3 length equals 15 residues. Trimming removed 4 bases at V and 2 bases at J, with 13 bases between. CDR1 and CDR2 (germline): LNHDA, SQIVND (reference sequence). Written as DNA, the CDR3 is TGTGCCAGTAGTACGGGGGGCAGGTACACAGATACGCAGTATTTT. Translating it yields CASSTGGRYTDTQYF.

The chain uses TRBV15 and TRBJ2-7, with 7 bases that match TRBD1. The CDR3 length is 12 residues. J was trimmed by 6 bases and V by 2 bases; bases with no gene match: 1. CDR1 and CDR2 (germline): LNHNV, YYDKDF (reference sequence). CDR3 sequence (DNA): TGTGCCACCAGCAGATACAGGGGCGAGCAGTACTTC. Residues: CATSRYRGEQYF.

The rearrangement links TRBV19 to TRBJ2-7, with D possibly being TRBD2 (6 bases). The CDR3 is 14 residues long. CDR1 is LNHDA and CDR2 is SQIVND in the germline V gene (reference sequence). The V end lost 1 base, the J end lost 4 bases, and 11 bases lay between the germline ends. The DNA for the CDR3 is TGTGCCAGTAGTATAGTGGCGGGGTCATACGAGCAGTACTTC. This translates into CASSIVAGSYEQYF.

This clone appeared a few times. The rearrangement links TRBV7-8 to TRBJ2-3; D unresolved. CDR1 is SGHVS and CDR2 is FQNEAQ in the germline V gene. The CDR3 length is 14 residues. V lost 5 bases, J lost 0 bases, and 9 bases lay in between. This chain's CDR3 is CASSQRTSTDTQYF. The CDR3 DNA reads TGTGCCAGCAGCCAACGGACCAGCACAGATACGCAGTATTTT.

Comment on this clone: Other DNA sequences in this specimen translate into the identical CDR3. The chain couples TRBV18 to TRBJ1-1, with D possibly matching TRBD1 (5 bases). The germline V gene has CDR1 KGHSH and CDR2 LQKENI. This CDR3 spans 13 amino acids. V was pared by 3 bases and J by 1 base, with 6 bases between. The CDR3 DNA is TGTGCCAGCTCACCTCAGGGGAACACTGAAGCTTTCTTT. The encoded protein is CASSPQGNTEAFF. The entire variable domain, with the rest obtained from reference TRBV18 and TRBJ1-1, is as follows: NAGVMQNPRHLVRRRGQEARLRCSPMKGHSHVYWYRQLPEEGLKFMVYLQKENIIDESGMPKERFSAEFPKEGPSILRIQQVVRGDSAAYFCASSPQGNTEAFFGQGTRLTVV.

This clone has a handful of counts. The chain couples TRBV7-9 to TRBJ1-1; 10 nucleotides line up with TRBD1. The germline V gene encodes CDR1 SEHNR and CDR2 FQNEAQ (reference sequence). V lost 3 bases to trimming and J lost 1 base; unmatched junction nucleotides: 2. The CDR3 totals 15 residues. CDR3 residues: CASSLGTGANTEAFF. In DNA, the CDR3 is TGTGCCAGCAGCTTGGGGACAGGGGCGAACACTGAAGCTTTCTTT.

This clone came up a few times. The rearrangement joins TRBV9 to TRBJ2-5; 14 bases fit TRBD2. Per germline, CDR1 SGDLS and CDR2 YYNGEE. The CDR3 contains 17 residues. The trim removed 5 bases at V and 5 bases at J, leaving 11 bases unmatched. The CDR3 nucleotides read TGTGCCAGCAGTGATACGGGACTAGCGGGAGTGGTGGAGACCCAGTACTTC. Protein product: CASSDTGLAGVVETQYF.

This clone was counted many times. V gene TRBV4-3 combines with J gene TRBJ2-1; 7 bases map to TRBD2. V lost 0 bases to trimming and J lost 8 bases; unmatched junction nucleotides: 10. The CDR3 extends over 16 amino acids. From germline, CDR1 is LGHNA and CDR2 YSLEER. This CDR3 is CASSQDLAGVSDEQFF. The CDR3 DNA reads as TGCGCCAGCAGCCAAGATTTGGCGGGAGTTTCCGATGAGCAGTTCTTC.

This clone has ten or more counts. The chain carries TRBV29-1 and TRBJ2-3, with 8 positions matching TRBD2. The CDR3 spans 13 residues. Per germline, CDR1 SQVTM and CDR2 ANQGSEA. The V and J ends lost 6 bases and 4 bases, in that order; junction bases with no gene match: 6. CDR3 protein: CSVDSGNADTQYF. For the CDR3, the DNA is TGCAGCGTCGATAGCGGGAACGCAGATACGCAGTATTTT.

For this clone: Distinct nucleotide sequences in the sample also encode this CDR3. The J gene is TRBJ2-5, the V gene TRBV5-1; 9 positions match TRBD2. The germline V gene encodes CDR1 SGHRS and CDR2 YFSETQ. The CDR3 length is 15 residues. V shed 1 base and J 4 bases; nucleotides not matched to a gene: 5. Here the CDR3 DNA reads TGCGCCAGCAGCTTGTCTCTAGCGGGAATAGAGACCCAGTACTTC. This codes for CASSLSLAGIETQYF.

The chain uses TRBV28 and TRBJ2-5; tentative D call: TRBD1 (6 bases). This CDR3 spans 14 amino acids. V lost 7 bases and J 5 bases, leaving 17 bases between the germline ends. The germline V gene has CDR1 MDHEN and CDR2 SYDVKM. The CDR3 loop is CASNRVDVPETQYF. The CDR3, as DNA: TGTGCCAGCAACAGGGTGGACGTCCCTGAGACCCAGTACTTC.

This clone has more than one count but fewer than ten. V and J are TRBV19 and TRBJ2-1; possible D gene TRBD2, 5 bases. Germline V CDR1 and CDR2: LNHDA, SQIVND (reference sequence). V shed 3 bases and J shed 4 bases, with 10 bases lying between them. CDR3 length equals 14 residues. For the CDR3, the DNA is TGTGCCAGTAGTATCGGGGTACTGTACAATGAGCAGTTCTTC. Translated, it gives CASSIGVLYNEQFF.

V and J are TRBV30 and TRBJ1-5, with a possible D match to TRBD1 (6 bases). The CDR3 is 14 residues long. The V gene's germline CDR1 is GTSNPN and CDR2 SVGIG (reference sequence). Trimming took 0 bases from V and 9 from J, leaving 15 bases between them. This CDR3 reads CAWSVETGIGPQHF. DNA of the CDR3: TGTGCCTGGAGTGTAGAGACAGGAATAGGGCCCCAGCATTTT.

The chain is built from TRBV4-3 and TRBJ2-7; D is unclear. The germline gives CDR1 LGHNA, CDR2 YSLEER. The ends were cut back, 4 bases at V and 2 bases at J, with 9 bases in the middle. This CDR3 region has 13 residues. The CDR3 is CASSLSLAYEQYF. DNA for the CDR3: TGCGCCAGCAGCCTGAGTCTGGCCTACGAGCAGTACTTC.

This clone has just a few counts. The CDR3 is CASSSPREPNEQFF. The CDR3 DNA reads TGTGCCAGCAGCTCCCCCCGGGAGCCCAATGAGCAGTTCTTC. The chain recombines TRBV13 with TRBJ2-1, with D tentatively TRBD2 (6 bases). Germline V gene data show CDR1 as PRHDT and CDR2 as FYEKMQ (reference sequence). V was pared by 4 bases and J by 6 bases, with 13 bases between. This CDR3 contains 14 residues.